The 32 T cell receptor beta chains given below trace back to one sample, sequenced in a study of T cells in Graves' hyperthyroidism and ophthalmopathy. RNA transcripts were the template for amplifying TCR beta CDR3 regions. First-round RT-PCR of the TCR CDR3 relied on the HTBI primer set. Via MiXCR, TCRdb re-called the multiplex PCR reads, giving one row per CDR3 protein. The sample lists a few hundred thousand distinct CDR3 sequences, more than 15% occurring once. The sample taken for sequencing was blood. These receptors all come from a woman between 18 and 30 years old with Graves' hyperthyroidism that later progressed to Graves' ophthalmopathy.

This clonotype was seen many times. This chain joins TRBV28 and TRBJ1-1; D not resolved. Trimming cost V 5 bases and J 5 bases, with 15 bases left between them. Looked up from germline, CDR1 is MDHEN and CDR2 is SYDVKM. The length of the CDR3 is 14 residues. CDR3 nucleotides: TGTGCCAGCAGTGCCCCCGGCGGGCGAACTGAAGCTTTCTTT. This codes for CASSAPGGRTEAFF.

This clonotype occurred a few times. The J gene is TRBJ2-7, the V gene TRBV6-1; D not resolved. This CDR3 is 14 amino acids long. Germline V gives CDR1 MNHNS, CDR2 SASEGT. Trimming stripped 6 bases from V and 0 bases from J, with 12 bases between. CDR3 DNA: TGTGCCAGCAGCCAAGCCCTCCTCTCCTACGAGCAGTACTTC. It translates to CASSQALLSYEQYF.

This clonotype has at least ten counts. The chain links TRBV2 to TRBJ1-6; no definite D call. The CDR3 runs to 12 residues. The germline gives CDR1 SNHLY, CDR2 FYNNEI. V lost 3 bases and J 9 bases, leaving 6 bases between the germline ends. The CDR3, as DNA: TGTGCCAGCAGTGACGGCGGTTCACCCCTCCACTTT. Translated: CASSDGGSPLHF.

The chain has TRBV6-1 and TRBJ1-5; possibly TRBD1 for D (5 bases). V lost 4 bases, J lost 7 bases, and 14 bases lay in between. This CDR3 has 14 amino acids. CDR1 is MNHNS, CDR2 SASEGT, per germline. The CDR3 region has the DNA TGTGCCAGCAGTGGCCTAAGGGACTTCCAGCCCCAGCATTTT. Its protein product is CASSGLRDFQPQHF.

This clonotype appeared many times. The chain is built from TRBV6-2 or TRBV6-3 and TRBJ1-5; D possibly corresponds to TRBD1 (5 bases). CDR3 length equals 14 residues. Trimming removed 6 bases at V and 7 bases at J, with 16 bases between. Germline assignment: CDR1 MNHEY and CDR2 SVGEGT. The CDR3 nucleotides read TGTGCCAGCAGACCCGGGGGGTATGGGCAGCCCCAGCATTTT. Amino acid sequence: CASRPGGYGQPQHF.

In its sample, this clonotype was seen many times. Written as DNA, the CDR3 is TGTGCCAGCAGCCGGCACCCGGGACAGGAGAACACTGAAGCTTTCTTT. Encoded protein: CASSRHPGQENTEAFF. The gene calls are TRBV28 and TRBJ1-1, with 8 bases aligning to TRBD1. The CDR3 consists of 16 residues. V lost 6 bases to trimming and J lost 1 base; unmatched junction nucleotides: 10. Germline CDR1 MDHEN, CDR2 SYDVKM.

This clonotype has a handful of counts. The chain couples TRBV29-1 to TRBJ2-5; the D gene is possibly TRBD1 (6 bases). V lost 4 bases and J 13 bases, leaving 22 bases between the germline ends. Germline CDR1 SQVTM, CDR2 ANQGSEA. This CDR3 is 13 amino acids long. CDR3 loop: CSVGGGETGGAYF. In DNA form, the CDR3 reads TGCAGCGTTGGAGGCGGAGAGACAGGTGGTGCGTACTTC.

This clonotype was counted at least ten times. The chain has TRBV3-1 and TRBJ2-4; D remains ambiguous. Trimming removed 1 base at V and 0 bases at J, with 7 bases between. Germline values: CDR1 LGHDT, CDR2 YNNKEL (reference sequence). The CDR3 spans 15 residues. The CDR3 coding sequence is TGTGCCAGCAGCCAAGCCGCGGTAGCCAAAAACATTCAGTACTTC. Translation: CASSQAAVAKNIQYF.

The chain recombines TRBV20-1 with TRBJ2-1, with 12 bases identical to TRBD2. The V gene's germline CDR1 is DFQATT and CDR2 SNEGSKA (reference sequence). The CDR3 length is 16 residues. V lost 6 bases, J lost 7 bases, and 13 bases stayed unmatched. CDR3 residues: CSARGLAGSGGNEQFF. The CDR3 bases are TGCAGTGCCCGGGGACTAGCGGGCTCTGGGGGAAATGAGCAGTTCTTC.

This clonotype occurred many times. This rearrangement joins TRBV30 to TRBJ2-7; 7 bases fit TRBD2. This CDR3 comprises 16 residues. Trimming cost V 2 bases and J 7 bases; bases outside gene matches: 17. The germline V gene encodes CDR1 GTSNPN and CDR2 SVGIG (reference sequence). The CDR3 region has the DNA TGTGCCTGGAGTCCCCTCCTCTCGGGGGGTGAACGGGAGCAGTACTTC. Translation gives CAWSPLLSGGEREQYF.

There are many counts of this clonotype. The J gene is TRBJ1-1, the V gene TRBV30; D not certain. V was trimmed by 2 bases and J by 2 bases, leaving 9 bases between them. In germline, CDR1 is GTSNPN, CDR2 SVGIG (reference sequence). CDR3 length: 13 amino acids. Written as DNA, the CDR3 is TGTGCCTGGAGTCTCCAGATTAACACTGAAGCTTTCTTT. Protein sequence: CAWSLQINTEAFF. Variable domain in full (rest from reference TRBV30 and TRBJ1-1): SQTIHQWPATLVQPVGSPLSLECTVEGTSNPNLYWYRQAAGRGLQLLFYSVGIGQISSEVPQNLSASRPQDRQFILSSKKLLLSDSGFYLCAWSLQINTEAFFGQGTRLTVV.

This sequence joins TRBV27 and TRBJ2-3, with D hard to call. Germline V lookup: CDR1 MNHEY, CDR2 SMNVEV (reference sequence). Between the trimmed V and J ends, which lost 5 bases and 2 bases, there was a span of 17 bases. The CDR3 is made up of 16 amino acids. DNA of the CDR3: TGTGCCAGCAGTGAAGAACCGGTCCTAGACACAGATACGCAGTATTTT. It is translated as CASSEEPVLDTDTQYF.

There are many counts of this clonotype. J is TRBJ1-2 and V is TRBV12-3 or TRBV12-4, with 7 bases that match TRBD1. V dropped 6 bases and J dropped 14; count of bases not matched to a gene: 9. CDR3 length: 11 residues. CDR3 DNA sequence: TGTGCCAGCAGCGTCACAGGGGTATATACCTTC. It codes for CASSVTGVYTF.

This clonotype turned up a few times. The chain couples TRBV5-1 to TRBJ1-6, with 7 bases lining up with TRBD1. The CDR3 is 15 residues long. With V trimmed by 4 bases and J by 3 bases, 4 bases remained unmatched. Per germline, CDR1 SGHRS and CDR2 YFSETQ. The CDR3, as DNA: TGCGCCAGCAGCCTGGGGACAGTCTATAATTCACCCCTCCACTTT. Its translation: CASSLGTVYNSPLHF. Full variable domain (remainder filled in from reference TRBV5-1 and TRBJ1-6): KAGVTQTPRYLIKTRGQQVTLSCSPISGHRSVSWYQQTPGQGLQFLFEYFSETQRNKGNFPGRFSGRQFSNSRSEMNVSTLELGDSALYLCASSLGTVYNSPLHFGNGTRLTVT.

This clonotype was observed many times. The chain carries TRBV6-1 and TRBJ1-5, with D possibly matching TRBD1 (6 bases). V was clipped by 8 bases and J by 7 bases, with 18 bases between them. This CDR3 spans 14 amino acids. Germline V lookup: CDR1 MNHNS, CDR2 SASEGT. CDR3 residues: CASSPSRGLQPQHF. CDR3 DNA: TGTGCCAGCTCTCCATCCCGGGGGCTCCAGCCCCAGCATTTT.

This clonotype turned up a few times. The chain couples TRBV30 to TRBJ1-1; D is undetermined. In germline, CDR1 is GTSNPN, CDR2 SVGIG (reference sequence). The CDR3 has 13 amino acids. V was shortened by 8 bases and J by 2 bases, with 15 bases between the two germline ends. CDR3 residues: CAQGRIPNTEAFF. The CDR3 DNA is TGTGCCCAAGGGAGGATTCCAAACACTGAAGCTTTCTTT.

This clonotype was observed at least ten times. The chain links TRBV20-1 to TRBJ1-1; D is unclear. Germline V lookup: CDR1 DFQATT, CDR2 SNEGSKA (reference sequence). V was shortened by 2 bases and J by 0 bases, with 10 bases between the two germline ends. The CDR3 totals 14 residues. The CDR3 bases are TGCAGTGCTAGACAAGACACCATGAACACTGAAGCTTTCTTT. This translates into CSARQDTMNTEAFF.

This clonotype showed up many times. V is TRBV28 and J is TRBJ1-2; D gene ambiguous. Germline CDR1 is MDHEN and CDR2 is SYDVKM. The length of the CDR3 is 18 residues. Trimming took off 4 bases at V and 1 base at J, with 22 bases between the two ends. The CDR3 here is CASSYPPGSPSLNYGYTF. CDR3 sequence (DNA): TGTGCCAGCAGTTACCCGCCGGGATCCCCGTCCCTTAACTATGGCTACACCTTC.

A few counts support this clonotype. A much larger clone sits a single nucleotide away, making a read error possible. V is TRBV20-1 and J is TRBJ2-1, with D perhaps TRBD1 or TRBD2 (5 bases each). The V end was cut by 0 bases, the J end by 0 bases, with 9 bases between. CDR1 and CDR2 from the germline V gene are DFQATT and SNEGSKA (reference sequence). This CDR3 has 15 amino acids. The CDR3 region has the DNA TGCAGTGCTAGAGAGTGGGGGAGCTCCTACAATGAGCAGTTCTTC. Amino acid sequence: CSAREWGSSYNEQFF.

This clonotype was found many times. The rearrangement links TRBV28 to TRBJ2-3; 11 bases are a match to TRBD2. Trimming took 4 bases from V and 6 from J; bases not matched to a gene: 9. Per the germline V gene, CDR1 is MDHEN and CDR2 is SYDVKM. The CDR3 covers 16 residues. The CDR3 here is CASSYGTSGRGDTQYF. Written as DNA, the CDR3 is TGTGCCAGCAGTTACGGAACTAGCGGGAGAGGTGATACGCAGTATTTT. The full variable domain, completed using reference TRBV28 and TRBJ2-3, is DVKVTQSSRYLVKRTGEKVFLECVQDMDHENMFWYRQDPGLGLRLIYFSYDVKMKEKGDIPEGYSVSREKKERFSLILESASTNQTSMYLCASSYGTSGRGDTQYFGPGTRLTVL.

This clonotype was found many times. The chain employs TRBV28 and TRBJ2-3, with D perhaps TRBD1 (6 bases). Germline CDR1 and CDR2: MDHEN and SYDVKM. The CDR3 has 16 amino acids. V was pared by 4 bases and J by 2 bases, with 16 bases between. The CDR3 region is CASSSRDLGATDTQYF. The DNA of the CDR3 is TGTGCCAGCAGTTCCCGGGACCTGGGGGCCACAGATACGCAGTATTTT.

This clonotype was counted many times. V usage is TRBV20-1 and J usage is TRBJ2-1; 7 nucleotides line up with TRBD2. The CDR3 is made up of 14 amino acids. Germline CDR1 reads DFQATT; CDR2 reads SNEGSKA (reference sequence). With 6 bases clipped from V and 8 bases from J, the junction kept 13 bases outside the gene matches. This CDR3 is CSAGGSWGSDEQFF. Here the CDR3 DNA reads TGCAGTGCCGGCGGGAGCTGGGGTTCCGATGAGCAGTTCTTC.

Many counts were recorded for this clonotype. The CDR3 protein is CASSRAGESYGYTF. CDR3 bases: TGTGCCAGCAGCCGTGCCGGAGAATCCTATGGCTACACCTTC. The chain combines TRBV3-1 with TRBJ1-2, with D uncertain. This CDR3 is 14 amino acids long. Per germline, CDR1 LGHDT and CDR2 YNNKEL (reference sequence). The V and J ends lost 4 bases and 4 bases respectively, with 13 bases between them.

In this sample, this clonotype turned up many times. V gene TRBV4-1 combines with J gene TRBJ1-1; D gene ambiguous. CDR1 is MGHRA and CDR2 is YSYEKL in the germline V gene. CDR3 length: 16 residues. The V end lost 0 bases, the J end lost 1 base, and 12 bases lay between the germline ends. CDR3 in DNA: TGCGCCAGCAGCCAAGATTCGCCGGGGTCGAACACTGAAGCTTTCTTT. Translation gives CASSQDSPGSNTEAFF.

V is TRBV12-3 or TRBV12-4 and J is TRBJ1-5; D remains ambiguous. The germline V and J ends were trimmed by 6 bases and 6 bases, with 9 bases remaining between them. The CDR3 is 12 residues long. This chain's CDR3 is CASSPRIQPQHF. CDR3 in DNA: TGTGCCAGCAGCCCCCGTATTCAGCCCCAGCATTTT.

This clonotype was found many times. The V call is TRBV20-1, the J call TRBJ2-7; D is unresolved. The CDR3 runs 17 residues. Trimming removed 0 bases at V and 0 bases at J, with 18 bases between. Germline values: CDR1 DFQATT, CDR2 SNEGSKA (reference sequence). The CDR3 region is CSARDYRSSISSYEQYF. The CDR3 bases are TGCAGTGCTAGAGACTATAGGTCGTCTATATCCTCCTACGAGCAGTACTTC.

The sample holds many counts of this clonotype. The J gene is TRBJ2-7, the V gene TRBV10-2, with 8 bases fitting TRBD1. Unmatched junction bases numbered 7, after V lost 6 bases and J lost 6 bases. In germline, CDR1 is WSHSY, CDR2 SAAADI. This CDR3 contains 13 residues. For the CDR3, the DNA is TGCGCCAGCAGGCAGGGGGCGGTCGGCGAGCAGTACTTC. Its translation: CASRQGAVGEQYF.

In its sample, this clonotype was seen many times. This chain links TRBV7-9 with TRBJ1-2; 7 bases are shared with TRBD1. CDR1 and CDR2 from the germline V gene are SEHNR and FQNEAQ (reference sequence). V lost 1 base to trimming and J lost 8 bases; unmatched junction nucleotides: 10. The CDR3 runs 15 residues. The CDR3, as DNA: TGTGCCAGCAGCTTAGTTCGGCAGGGGGGGGACGGCTACACCTTC. This translates into CASSLVRQGGDGYTF.

The rearrangement links TRBV20-1 to TRBJ1-2, with TRBD1 as a possible D gene (5 bases). Between the trimmed V and J ends, which lost 6 bases and 7 bases, there was a span of 18 bases. CDR3 length: 13 amino acids. Germline CDR1 is DFQATT and CDR2 is SNEGSKA (reference sequence). The CDR3 coding sequence is TGCAGTGCCAGGCGGGTGTGGGGGGGTGGCTACACCTTC. Its protein is CSARRVWGGGYTF.

This clonotype was seen ten or more times. This sequence joins TRBV28 and TRBJ2-2; 11 positions match TRBD2. From germline, CDR1 is MDHEN and CDR2 SYDVKM. The CDR3 sequence is 16 residues long. V gave up 1 base and J gave up 6 bases; unmatched junction bases: 4. The CDR3 bases are TGTGCCAGCAGTTTATATTTAGCGGGAGGGTCCGGGGAGCTGTTTTTT. This gives the protein CASSLYLAGGSGELFF.

The chain has TRBV19 and TRBJ2-1; D unclear. CDR1 is LNHDA and CDR2 is SQIVND in the germline V gene (reference sequence). The CDR3 covers 13 residues. The ends were cut back, 3 bases at V and 4 bases at J, with 7 bases in the middle. CDR3 in DNA: TGTGCCAGTAGTATGTACAGATACAATGAGCAGTTCTTC. Translation gives CASSMYRYNEQFF.

At least ten counts were recorded for this clonotype. DNA for the CDR3: TGTGCCAGCTCACGGCAGGGTGGCGCAGATACGCAGTATTTT. Translating it yields CASSRQGGADTQYF. This rearrangement joins TRBV18 to TRBJ2-3; D might be TRBD1 (5 bases). This CDR3 has 14 residues. CDR1 and CDR2 from the germline V gene are KGHSH and LQKENI. Trimming took 4 bases from V and 4 from J, leaving 12 bases between them.